These 12 T cell receptor beta chains were sequenced from one sample in a study of cytotoxic CD8 clonotypes in ibrutinib-treated CLL. TCRdb's table, derived via immunoSEQ multiplex PCR, lists solely in-frame clones and lacks some. The data contain about 50,000 clones, 50% to 65% of them seen just once; the ten biggest clones take up under 35%. This specimen consisted of PBMCs, obtained after 24 months of ibrutinib treatment. These receptors were obtained from a human donor with chronic lymphocytic leukemia.

This clone was counted between two and nine times. The chain carries TRBV6-1 and TRBJ2-2, with D perhaps matching TRBD2 (6 bases). The CDR3 contains 16 residues. Germline-derived CDR1 and CDR2 are MNHNS and SASEGT. Trimming shortened V by 0 bases and J by 4 bases, and 12 bases separated the two germline ends. The CDR3 DNA reads TGTGCCAGCAGTGAAGCGGGGGGAGGTATCACCGGGGAGCTGTTTTTT. Protein product: CASSEAGGGITGELFF.

This chain links TRBV11-2 with TRBJ2-7, with 8 bases fitting TRBD1. Trimming took 4 bases from V and 3 from J; bases not matched to a gene: 11. The CDR3 length is 16 residues. Germline V gene data show CDR1 as SGHAT and CDR2 as FQNNGV. This chain's CDR3 is CASSSGQGRAHYEQYF. CDR3 bases: TGTGCCAGCAGCTCCGGACAGGGAAGGGCCCACTACGAGCAGTACTTC.

This clone was recorded many times. The V and J genes are TRBV2 and TRBJ2-3, with D perhaps matching TRBD1 (6 bases). Trimming shortened V by 7 bases and J by 7 bases, and 18 bases separated the two germline ends. The CDR3 spans 14 residues. Germline assignment: CDR1 SNHLY and CDR2 FYNNEI. CDR3 coding DNA: TGTGCCAGCATGGGCGGGCAGGGGCCATATACGCAGTATTTT. Its translation is CASMGGQGPYTQYF.

The genes are TRBV2 and TRBJ2-5; D ambiguous. The CDR3 consists of 12 residues. Germline CDR1 and CDR2: SNHLY and FYNNEI. V dropped 4 bases and J dropped 3 bases, with 6 bases sitting between them. CDR3 coding DNA: TGTGCCAGCAGTGTAGTTGAAGAGACCCAGTACTTC. Translating gives CASSVVEETQYF.

This clone was seen a handful of times. The chain employs TRBV2 and TRBJ1-2; the match to TRBD1 covers 7 bases. Germline CDR1 SNHLY, CDR2 FYNNEI. V shed 10 bases, J shed 4 bases, and the junction held 9 bases outside the gene matches. The CDR3 extends over 13 amino acids. The CDR3 region has the DNA TGTGCCACCAGACAGGGACCTTCCTATGGCTACACCTTC. Amino acid sequence: CATRQGPSYGYTF.

The genes are TRBV6-6 and TRBJ1-6; 7 nucleotides agree with TRBD1. J was trimmed by 8 bases and V by 0 bases; bases with no gene match: 7. Per the germline V gene, CDR1 is MNHNY and CDR2 is SVGAGI (reference sequence). This CDR3 has 16 amino acids. The CDR3 sequence is CASSYSIIGGYSPLHF. The CDR3 DNA follows: TGTGCCAGCAGTTACTCGATCATAGGGGGCTATTCACCCCTCCACTTT.

This clone appeared a single time. The CDR3: CASSITQGASDYGYTF. CDR3 bases: TGTGCCAGCAGTATAACACAGGGGGCGTCGGACTATGGCTACACCTTC. V gene TRBV28 combines with J gene TRBJ1-2; 9 positions agree with TRBD1. Trimming removed 5 bases from V and 3 bases from J; junction bases left unmatched: 10. The CDR3 contains 16 residues. Germline-derived CDR1 and CDR2 are MDHEN and SYDVKM.

This rearrangement joins TRBV4-2 to TRBJ2-7, with 9 bases matching TRBD2. Trimming at V came to 1 base and at J to 2 bases, leaving 6 bases not matched to a gene. This CDR3 has 16 amino acids. Germline CDR1 is LGHNA and CDR2 is YNFKEQ. The CDR3 DNA follows: TGTGCCAGCAGCCAAGTCCTTGCGGGGGGGCCCTACGAGCAGTACTTC. This sequence encodes CASSQVLAGGPYEQYF.

The chain uses TRBV5-1 and TRBJ1-1; D unclear. The germline V and J ends were trimmed by 0 bases and 5 bases, with 11 bases remaining between them. Germline CDR1 is SGHRS and CDR2 is YFSETQ. CDR3 length: 14 amino acids. The CDR3 sequence is CASSLEAMGTEAFF. CDR3 DNA sequence: TGCGCCAGCAGCTTGGAAGCAATGGGGACTGAAGCTTTCTTT.

V gene TRBV5-4 combines with J gene TRBJ2-3, with D uncertain. This CDR3 region has 14 residues. The germline CDR1 and CDR2 sequences are SGHNT and YYREEE (reference sequence). Trimming cost V 0 bases and J 0 bases, with 5 bases left between them. The CDR3 protein is CASSLAPSTDTQYF. CDR3 bases: TGTGCCAGCAGCTTGGCGCCTAGCACAGATACGCAGTATTTT.

The chain recombines TRBV25-1 with TRBJ1-1; D is undetermined. The CDR3 consists of 12 residues. V was cut by 2 bases and J by 10 bases, with 11 bases left in between. In germline, CDR1 is MGHDK, CDR2 SYGVNS. The CDR3 coding sequence is TGTGCCAGCAGTGAAGTTGGGAGAGGAGCTTTCTTT. It codes for CASSEVGRGAFF.

This clone was seen ten or more times. V and J are TRBV4-1 and TRBJ1-2, with TRBD1 matching over 8 bases. Germline V gene sequence: CDR1 MGHRA, CDR2 YSYEKL. V lost 0 bases and J lost 7; bases outside the gene matches: 10. The CDR3 loop spans 16 amino acids. The DNA of the CDR3 is TGCGCCAGCAGCCAAGATGAGGCAGGGGGCGCCTTTGGCTACACCTTC. Amino acids: CASSQDEAGGAFGYTF.